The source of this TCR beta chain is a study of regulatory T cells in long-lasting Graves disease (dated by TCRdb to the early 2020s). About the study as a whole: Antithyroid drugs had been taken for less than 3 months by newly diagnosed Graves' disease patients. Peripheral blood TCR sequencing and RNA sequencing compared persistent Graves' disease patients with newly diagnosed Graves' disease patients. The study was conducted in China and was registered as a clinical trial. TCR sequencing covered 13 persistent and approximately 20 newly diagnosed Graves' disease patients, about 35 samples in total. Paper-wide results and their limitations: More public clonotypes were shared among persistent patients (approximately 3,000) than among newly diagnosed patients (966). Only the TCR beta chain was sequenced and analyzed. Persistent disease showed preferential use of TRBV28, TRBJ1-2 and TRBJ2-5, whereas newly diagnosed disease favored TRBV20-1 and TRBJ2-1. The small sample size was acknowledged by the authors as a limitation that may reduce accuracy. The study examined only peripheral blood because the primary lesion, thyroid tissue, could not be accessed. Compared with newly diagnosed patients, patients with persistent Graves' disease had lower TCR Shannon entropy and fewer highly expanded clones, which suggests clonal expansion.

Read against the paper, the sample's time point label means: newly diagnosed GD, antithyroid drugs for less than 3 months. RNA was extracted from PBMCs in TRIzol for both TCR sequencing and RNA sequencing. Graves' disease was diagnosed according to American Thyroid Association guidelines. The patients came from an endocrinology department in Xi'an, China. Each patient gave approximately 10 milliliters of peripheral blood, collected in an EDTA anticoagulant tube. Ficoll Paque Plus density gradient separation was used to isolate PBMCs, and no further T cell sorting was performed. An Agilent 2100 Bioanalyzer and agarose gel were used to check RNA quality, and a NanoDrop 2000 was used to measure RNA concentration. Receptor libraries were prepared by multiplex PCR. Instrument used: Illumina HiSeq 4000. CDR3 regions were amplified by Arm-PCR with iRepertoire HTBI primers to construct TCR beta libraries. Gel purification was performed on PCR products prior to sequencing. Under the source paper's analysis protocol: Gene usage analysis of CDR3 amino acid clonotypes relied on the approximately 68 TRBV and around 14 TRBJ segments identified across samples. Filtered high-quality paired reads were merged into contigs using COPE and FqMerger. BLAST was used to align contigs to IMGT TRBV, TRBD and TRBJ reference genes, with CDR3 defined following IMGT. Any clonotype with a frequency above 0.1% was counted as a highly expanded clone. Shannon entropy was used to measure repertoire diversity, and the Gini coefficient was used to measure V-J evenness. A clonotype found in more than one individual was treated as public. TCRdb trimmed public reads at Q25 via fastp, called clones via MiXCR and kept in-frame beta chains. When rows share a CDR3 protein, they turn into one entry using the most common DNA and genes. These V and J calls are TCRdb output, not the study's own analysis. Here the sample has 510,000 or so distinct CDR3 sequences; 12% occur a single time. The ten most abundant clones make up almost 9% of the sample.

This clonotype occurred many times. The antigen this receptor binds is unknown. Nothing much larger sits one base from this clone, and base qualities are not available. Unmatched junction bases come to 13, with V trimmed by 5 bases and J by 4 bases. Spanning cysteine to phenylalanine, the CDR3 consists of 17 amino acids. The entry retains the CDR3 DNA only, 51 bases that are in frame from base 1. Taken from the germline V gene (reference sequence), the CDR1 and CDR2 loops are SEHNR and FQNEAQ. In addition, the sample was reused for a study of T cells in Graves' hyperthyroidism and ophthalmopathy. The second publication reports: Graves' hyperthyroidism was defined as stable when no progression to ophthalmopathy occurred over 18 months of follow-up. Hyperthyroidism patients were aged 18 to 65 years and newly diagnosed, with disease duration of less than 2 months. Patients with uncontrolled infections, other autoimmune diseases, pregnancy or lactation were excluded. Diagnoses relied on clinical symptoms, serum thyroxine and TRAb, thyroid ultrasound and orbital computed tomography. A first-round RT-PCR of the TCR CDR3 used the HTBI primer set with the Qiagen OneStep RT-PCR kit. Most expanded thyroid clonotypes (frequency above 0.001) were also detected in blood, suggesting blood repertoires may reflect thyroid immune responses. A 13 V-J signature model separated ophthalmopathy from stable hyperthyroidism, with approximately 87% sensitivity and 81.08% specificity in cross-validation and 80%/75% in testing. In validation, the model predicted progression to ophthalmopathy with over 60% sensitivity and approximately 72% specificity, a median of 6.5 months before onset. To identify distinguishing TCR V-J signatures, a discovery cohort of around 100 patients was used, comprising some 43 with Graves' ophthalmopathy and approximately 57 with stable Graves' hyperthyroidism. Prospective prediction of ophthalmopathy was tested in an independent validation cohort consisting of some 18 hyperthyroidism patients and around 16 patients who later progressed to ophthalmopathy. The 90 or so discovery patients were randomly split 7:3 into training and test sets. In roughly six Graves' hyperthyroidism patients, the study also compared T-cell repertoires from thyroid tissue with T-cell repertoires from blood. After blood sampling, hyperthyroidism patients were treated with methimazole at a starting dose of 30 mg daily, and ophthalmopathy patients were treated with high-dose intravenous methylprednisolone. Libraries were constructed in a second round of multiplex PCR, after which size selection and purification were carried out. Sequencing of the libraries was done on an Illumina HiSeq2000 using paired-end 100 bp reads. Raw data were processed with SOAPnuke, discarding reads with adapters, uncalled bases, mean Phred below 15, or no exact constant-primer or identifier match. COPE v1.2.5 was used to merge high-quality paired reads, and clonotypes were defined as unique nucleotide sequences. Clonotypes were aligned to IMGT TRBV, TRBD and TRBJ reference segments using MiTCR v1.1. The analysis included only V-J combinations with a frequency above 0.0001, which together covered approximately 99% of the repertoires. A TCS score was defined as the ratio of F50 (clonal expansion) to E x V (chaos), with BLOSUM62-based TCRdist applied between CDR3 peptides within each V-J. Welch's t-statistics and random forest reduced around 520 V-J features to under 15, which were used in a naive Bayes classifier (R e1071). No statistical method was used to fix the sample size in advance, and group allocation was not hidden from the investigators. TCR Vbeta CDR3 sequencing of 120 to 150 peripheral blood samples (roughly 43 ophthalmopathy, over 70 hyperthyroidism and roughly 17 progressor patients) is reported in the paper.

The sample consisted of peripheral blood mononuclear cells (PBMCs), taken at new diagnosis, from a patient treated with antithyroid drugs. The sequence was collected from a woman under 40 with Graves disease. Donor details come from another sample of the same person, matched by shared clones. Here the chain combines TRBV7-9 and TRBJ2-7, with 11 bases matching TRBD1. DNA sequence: TGTGCCAGCAGCATCCGGGACAGGGGGTTCGTAAGATACGAGCAGTACTTC. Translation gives CASSIRDRGFVRYEQYF. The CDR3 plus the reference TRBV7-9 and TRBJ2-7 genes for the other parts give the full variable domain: DTGVSQNPRHKITKRGQNVTFRCDPISEHNRLYWYRQTLGQGPEFLTYFQNEAQLEKSRLLSDRFSAERPKGSFSTLEIQRTEQGDSAMYLCASSIRDRGFVRYEQYFGPGTRLTVT.